The sequence of this T cell receptor (beta chain) was determined in a study of regulatory T cells in long-lasting Graves disease (dated by TCRdb to the early 2020s). The study in broad terms: Newly diagnosed Graves' disease patients had taken antithyroid drugs for less than 3 months. Persistent Graves' disease patients were compared with newly diagnosed Graves' disease patients by peripheral blood TCR sequencing and RNA sequencing. The study was registered as a clinical trial and conducted in China. TCR sequencing covered some 13 persistent and approximately 20 newly diagnosed Graves' disease patients, about 35 samples in total. Points the paper makes about the study in general: Sequencing and analysis were limited to the TCR beta chain. Compared with newly diagnosed patients, patients with persistent Graves' disease had lower TCR Shannon entropy and fewer highly expanded clones, which suggests clonal expansion. Only peripheral blood was studied, because thyroid tissue, the primary lesion, was inaccessible. The authors acknowledged the small sample size as a limitation that may reduce accuracy. Persistent disease showed preferential use of TRBV28, TRBJ1-2 and TRBJ2-5, whereas newly diagnosed disease favored TRBV20-1 and TRBJ2-1. A larger number of public clonotypes was shared among persistent patients (fewer than 3,000) than among newly diagnosed patients (about 990).

To note about this clonotype: The antigen this receptor binds is unknown. Qualities for individual bases were not recorded, and no much larger clone is one base off.

The library was made by multiplex PCR. The reads were generated on an Illumina HiSeq 4000. TCR beta libraries were built with iRepertoire HTBI primers and Arm-PCR amplification of CDR3 regions. PCR products were gel purified before sequencing. The paper's processing steps were these. Across samples, 62 TRBV and 15 or so TRBJ segments were identified and used for gene usage analysis of CDR3 amino acid clonotypes. COPE and FqMerger were used to merge filtered high-quality paired reads into contigs. BLAST was used to align contigs to IMGT TRBV, TRBD and TRBJ reference genes, with CDR3 defined following IMGT. Any clonotype with a frequency above 0.1% was counted as a highly expanded clone. Repertoire diversity was measured by Shannon entropy, and V-J evenness by the Gini coefficient. Public clonotypes were defined as clonotypes shared by more than one individual. TCRdb applied fastp at Q25 and MiXCR to the public reads, then kept only in-frame beta chains. Entries are consolidated by CDR3 protein sequence, retaining the most common genes and DNA. TCRdb, rather than the study authors, made the V and J calls. The sample records around 250,000 distinct CDR3 sequences, 20% of which are singletons. The ten largest account for roughly 13% of the sample.

The CDR3 holds 12 amino acids from the cysteine to the phenylalanine. Just CDR3 DNA is preserved here, 36 bases in frame from base 1. A distance of 11 bases separates the germline ends of V and J, which lose 6 bases and 6 bases respectively. Reading the label with the study, this specimen's time point is: newly diagnosed GD, antithyroid drugs for less than 3 months. For both TCR sequencing and RNA sequencing, RNA was extracted from PBMCs in TRIzol. Graves' disease was diagnosed according to American Thyroid Association guidelines. Patients for the study were recruited at an endocrinology department in Xi'an, China. Each patient gave around 9 milliliters of peripheral blood, collected in an EDTA anticoagulant tube. Ficoll Paque Plus density gradient separation was used to isolate PBMCs, and no further T cell sorting was performed. An Agilent 2100 Bioanalyzer and agarose gel were used to check RNA quality, and a NanoDrop 2000 was used to measure RNA concentration.

The sequence derives from a female donor with Graves disease. Sequenced here: peripheral blood mononuclear cells (PBMCs), sampled at new diagnosis, from a patient treated with antithyroid drugs. Recombination connected TRBV12-3 or TRBV12-4 to TRBJ1-1, with the identity of the D gene unclear. Read as DNA, the sequence is TGTGCCAGCAGAACCCTGCAGTCTGAAGCTTTCTTT. It is translated as CASRTLQSEAFF.